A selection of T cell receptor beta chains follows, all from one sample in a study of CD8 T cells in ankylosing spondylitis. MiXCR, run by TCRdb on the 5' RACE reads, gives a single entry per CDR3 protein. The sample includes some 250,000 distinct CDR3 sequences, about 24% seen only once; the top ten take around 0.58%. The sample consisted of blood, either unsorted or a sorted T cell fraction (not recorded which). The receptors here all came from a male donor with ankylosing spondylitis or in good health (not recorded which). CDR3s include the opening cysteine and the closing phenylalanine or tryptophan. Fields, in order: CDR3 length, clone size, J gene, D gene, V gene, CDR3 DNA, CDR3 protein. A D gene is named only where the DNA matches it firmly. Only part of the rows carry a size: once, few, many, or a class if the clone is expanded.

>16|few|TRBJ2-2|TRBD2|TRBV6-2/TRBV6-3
TGTGCCAGCAGTTACGGCCTAGCGGGGGGGGCCGGGGAGCTGTTTTTT
CASSYGLAGGAGELFF
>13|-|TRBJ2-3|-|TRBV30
TGTGCCTGGAGTGTTTCCAGGCAAGATACGCAGTATTTT
CAWSVSRQDTQYF
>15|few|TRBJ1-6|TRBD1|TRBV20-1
TGCAGTGCTGGCGAACGGACAGGGGTAAATTCACCCCTCCACTTT
CSAGERTGVNSPLHF
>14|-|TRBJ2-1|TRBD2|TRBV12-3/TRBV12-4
TGTGCCAGCAGGACTAGCGGGGCAGTCAATGAGCAGTTCTTC
CASRTSGAVNEQFF
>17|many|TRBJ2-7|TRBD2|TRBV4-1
TGCGCCAGCAGCCAAGAAGGAGGGGTCGGGGGGGGCTACGAGCAGTACTTC
CASSQEGGVGGGYEQYF
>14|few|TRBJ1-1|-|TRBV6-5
TGTGCCAGCAGTTACACAGGGACCGGGGGAGAAGCTTTCTTT
CASSYTGTGGEAFF
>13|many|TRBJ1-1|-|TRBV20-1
TGCAGTGCTAGAGGCCCAAAGTTCGCTGAAGCTTTCTTT
CSARGPKFAEAFF
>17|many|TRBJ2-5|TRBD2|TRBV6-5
TGTGCCAGCAGTTACCCCCGGGTAGCGGGGGGCCGGGAGACCCAGTACTTC
CASSYPRVAGGRETQYF
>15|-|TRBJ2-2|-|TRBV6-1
TGTGCCAGCACCCCTCAGCGTAGTAACACCGGGGAGCTGTTTTTT
CASTPQRSNTGELFF
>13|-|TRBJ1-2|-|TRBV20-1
TGCAGTGCCTCAGCAGCCCACGACTATGGCTACACCTTC
CSASAAHDYGYTF
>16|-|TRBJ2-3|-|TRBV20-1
TGCAGTGCTAGAGGGGTGGCGGGGGCCACAGGAGATACGCAGTATTTT
CSARGVAGATGDTQYF
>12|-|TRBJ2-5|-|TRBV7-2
TGTGCCAGCAGCCCCATCCGGGAGACCCAGTACTTC
CASSPIRETQYF
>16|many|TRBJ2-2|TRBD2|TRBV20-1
TGCAGTGCTAGACATACTAGCGGGGGCCGGGGCGGGGAGCTGTTTTTT
CSARHTSGGRGGELFF
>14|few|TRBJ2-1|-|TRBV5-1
TGCGCCAGCAGCGCGGACATTGCCTACAATGAGCAGTTCTTC
CASSADIAYNEQFF
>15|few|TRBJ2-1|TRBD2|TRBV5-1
TGCGCCAGCAGCTTGCTAGCGGGGGCCTACAATGAGCAGTTCTTC
CASSLLAGAYNEQFF
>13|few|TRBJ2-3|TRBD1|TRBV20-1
TGCAGTGCTAGGAGGGGGCCGTTAGATACGCAGTATTTT
CSARRGPLDTQYF
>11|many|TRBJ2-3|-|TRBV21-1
TGTGCCAGCACATATAGGGATACGCAGTATTTT
CASTYRDTQYF
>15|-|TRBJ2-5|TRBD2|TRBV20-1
TGCAGTGCTCGAAGGACTAGCGGAGCCCAAGAGACCCAGTACTTC
CSARRTSGAQETQYF
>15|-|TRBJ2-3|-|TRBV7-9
TGTGCCACCCAACAAGGGGCCAGTTCGACAGATACGCAGTATTTT
CATQQGASSTDTQYF
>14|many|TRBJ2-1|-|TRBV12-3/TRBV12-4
TGTGCCAGCAGTTTAACAGGGTTGGAGAATGAGCAGTTCTTC
CASSLTGLENEQFF
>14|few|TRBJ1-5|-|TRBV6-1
TGTGCCAGCAGATTGGACAGCTACAATCAGCCCCAGCATTTT
CASRLDSYNQPQHF
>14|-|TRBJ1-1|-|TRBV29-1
TGCAGCGTTGAACTTAGGACAATAAACGGTGAAGCTTTCTTT
CSVELRTINGEAFF